This T cell receptor (beta chain) stems from a study of blood T cell repertoires in COVID-19. Study summary: Samples came from the United States, Italy and Spain, spanning acute and convalescent COVID-19. T cells, B-cell-depleted T cells, or PBMCs provided the cDNA or gDNA that served as material.

The CDR3 runs 15 residues. Germline V gene sequence: CDR1 MNHEY, CDR2 SVGAGI. The J segment lost 3 bases and the V segment lost 6 bases, leaving 8 bases of the junction unmatched. Sequencing used immunoSEQ multiplex PCR; TCRdb keeps in-frame clones, though not all of them. This table holds 180,000 or so clones, just under 90% found once. Sequencing was done on a sample of peripheral blood. This sequence originates from a man aged 18 to 29 with active or convalescent COVID-19. This sequence joins TRBV6-5 and TRBJ2-5, with 9 bases matching TRBD2. DNA of the CDR3: TGTGCCAGCAGCCCCGGACTAGCGATAAAAGAGACCCAGTACTTC. This translates into CASSPGLAIKETQYF.